The 27 T cell receptor beta chains below all came from one sample that was sequenced in a study of cytotoxic CD8 clonotypes in ibrutinib-treated CLL. The method was immunoSEQ multiplex PCR; TCRdb's version includes in-frame clones alone and lacks a portion of them. The table records 20,000 or so clones, over 70% of them present only once. Sequencing used PBMCs, obtained before ibrutinib treatment. All receptors derive from a human donor with chronic lymphocytic leukemia.

This clone was recorded a few times. This sequence joins TRBV19 and TRBJ1-2, with a tentative D call TRBD1 (6 bases). The V end was cut by 7 bases, the J end by 5 bases, with 14 bases between. The CDR3 runs 13 residues. The germline gives CDR1 LNHDA, CDR2 SQIVND (reference sequence). The CDR3 DNA follows: TGTGCCAGTATCGAGGGGGGCTCATATGGCTACACCTTC. Translated: CASIEGGSYGYTF.

The chain couples TRBV19 to TRBJ2-5, with D perhaps TRBD1 (6 bases). The CDR3 is 16 residues long. Trimming removed 5 bases from V and 4 bases from J, with 20 bases in between. CDR1 and CDR2 (germline): LNHDA, SQIVND (reference sequence). As DNA, the CDR3 is TGTGCCAGTAGTTTACGTAACCCGGGACAAAGAGAGACCCAGTACTTC. Its translation is CASSLRNPGQRETQYF.

Only a few counts were recorded for this clone. This chain links TRBV5-1 with TRBJ1-1, with TRBD1 as a possible D gene (6 bases). The CDR3 covers 14 residues. With 5 bases removed from V and 1 base from J, the gap between germline ends came to 12 bases. Germline-derived CDR1 and CDR2 are SGHRS and YFSETQ. CDR3: CASSQGQPNTEAFF. The CDR3 coding sequence is TGCGCCAGCAGTCAAGGACAGCCGAACACTGAAGCTTTCTTT.

The J gene is TRBJ2-3, the V gene TRBV7-2; tentatively, D is TRBD1 (5 bases). The V end was cut by 5 bases, the J end by 2 bases, with 11 bases between. Germline CDR1 is SGHTA and CDR2 is FQGNSA. The CDR3 length is 14 residues. CDR3 protein: CASSRQWDTDTQYF. The DNA of the CDR3 is TGTGCCAGCAGCCGACAGTGGGACACAGATACGCAGTATTTT.

There are a few counts of this clone. The chain recombines TRBV6-5 with TRBJ2-3; D not certain. CDR3 length equals 13 residues. The V gene's germline CDR1 is MNHEY and CDR2 SVGAGI. Trimming removed 0 bases from V and 4 bases from J, with 5 bases in between. The CDR3, as DNA: TGTGCCAGCAGTTACTCGACGTCAGATACGCAGTATTTT. It codes for CASSYSTSDTQYF.

The rearrangement links TRBV11-2 to TRBJ1-2, with unresolved D. CDR1 is SGHAT and CDR2 is FQNNGV in the germline V gene. The CDR3 sequence is 14 residues long. Deletions cut 5 bases from V and 3 bases from J, with 13 bases between. The CDR3, as DNA: TGTGCCAGCAGCAACAGAACTCGGCACTATGGCTACACCTTC. It yields the protein CASSNRTRHYGYTF.

The chain combines TRBV27 with TRBJ1-2, with TRBD1 matching over 10 bases. The ends lost 3 bases at V and 8 bases at J; junction bases unmatched: 3. The germline V gene has CDR1 MNHEY and CDR2 SMNVEV (reference sequence). The CDR3 length is 13 residues. CDR3 bases: TGTGCCAGCAGTTTTGGGACAGGGGAGGGCTACACCTTC. This codes for CASSFGTGEGYTF.

This clone has a single count. This rearrangement joins TRBV25-1 to TRBJ1-5; the D is unclear. The CDR3 runs 15 residues. The V gene lost 3 bases and the J gene lost 1 base, with 10 bases spanning the gap. The germline gives CDR1 MGHDK, CDR2 SYGVNS. The CDR3 loop reads CASSEGGASNQPQHF. CDR3 in DNA: TGTGCCAGCAGTGAGGGAGGCGCCAGCAATCAGCCCCAGCATTTT.

Turning to this clone: One end of the junction varies from germline; a read error may be responsible. The rearrangement uses TRBV28 and TRBJ1-5, with a tentative D call TRBD1 (5 bases). The CDR3 has 14 residues. The germline gives CDR1 MDHEN, CDR2 SYDVKM. The CDR3 DNA reads as TGTGCCAACAGTTACCCAGACAGCCATCAGCCCCAGCATTTT. It codes for CANSYPDSHQPQHF.

The chain couples TRBV28 to TRBJ1-2; D is possibly TRBD1 (6 bases). CDR1 is MDHEN, CDR2 SYDVKM, per germline. The CDR3 is 14 amino acids. V was trimmed by 4 bases and J by 8 bases, leaving 17 bases between them. This CDR3 is CASSSLPGALGYTF. The CDR3 coding sequence is TGTGCCAGCAGTTCCCTCCCAGGGGCCCTGGGCTACACCTTC.

The chain joins TRBV19 to TRBJ2-7; possible D gene TRBD1, 5 bases. The CDR3 is 17 residues long. CDR1 and CDR2 from the germline V gene are LNHDA and SQIVND (reference sequence). Trimming removed 3 bases from V and 0 bases from J, with 18 bases in between. The CDR3, as DNA: TGTGCCAGTAGTATCACCGGCAGGGCCTTTGACTCCTACGAGCAGTACTTC. Translation gives CASSITGRAFDSYEQYF.

CDR3 in amino acids: CASRSTGTNEQFF. The CDR3 DNA is TGTGCCAGCAGATCGACAGGGACCAATGAGCAGTTCTTC. The chain uses TRBV5-8 and TRBJ2-1, with 7 bases identical to TRBD1. CDR3 length: 13 amino acids. V was clipped by 5 bases and J by 6 bases; unmatched bases: 5. Germline CDR1 SGHTS, CDR2 YDEGEE.

V and J are TRBV5-1 and TRBJ2-3, with D perhaps TRBD1 or TRBD2 (5 bases each). Trimming shortened V by 7 bases and J by 3 bases, and 12 bases separated the two germline ends. This CDR3 is 13 amino acids long. Germline V lookup: CDR1 SGHRS, CDR2 YFSETQ. The CDR3: CASWDGFTDTQYF. CDR3 nucleotides: TGCGCCAGCTGGGACGGGTTTACAGATACGCAGTATTTT.

The chain recombines TRBV7-6 with TRBJ2-2, with 7 bases identical to TRBD2. The CDR3 consists of 15 residues. Germline V lookup: CDR1 SGHVS, CDR2 FNYEAQ. With 5 bases clipped from V and 4 bases from J, the junction kept 7 bases outside the gene matches. CDR3 DNA: TGTGCCAGCAGCCCGGGGGGATCCTTCACCGGGGAGCTGTTTTTT. This codes for CASSPGGSFTGELFF.

V gene TRBV7-2 combines with J gene TRBJ2-4; 7 bases are a match to TRBD1. The V gene end was trimmed by 5 bases and the J gene end by 6 bases; junction bases not matched to a gene: 7. This CDR3 has 14 amino acids. The germline V gene encodes CDR1 SGHTA and CDR2 FQGNSA. The CDR3 region has the DNA TGTGCCAGCAGCGCTCACAGGGGAGTAAACATTCAGTACTTC. Its protein is CASSAHRGVNIQYF.

V is TRBV19 and J is TRBJ2-5, with a possible D match to TRBD1 (6 bases). CDR1 is LNHDA, CDR2 SQIVND, per germline (reference sequence). CDR3 size: 13 residues. V lost 7 bases and J 4 bases, leaving 13 bases between the germline ends. The DNA of the CDR3 is TGTGCCAGTAAGAACAGGGCGGGAGAGACCCAGTACTTC. Encoded protein: CASKNRAGETQYF.

CDR3 in amino acids: CASSQTNVENEQYF. CDR3 nucleotides: TGTGCCAGCAGCCAAACCAACGTGGAAAACGAGCAGTACTTC. This chain links TRBV14 with TRBJ2-7; D unclear. Germline assignment: CDR1 SGHDN and CDR2 FVKESK. This CDR3 region has 14 residues. The V end lost 2 bases, the J end lost 5 bases, and 13 bases lay between the germline ends. The whole variable domain, filled in from reference TRBV14 and TRBJ2-7, reads EAGVTQFPSHSVIEKGQTVTLRCDPISGHDNLYWYRRVMGKEIKFLLHFVKESKQDESGMPNNRFLAERTGGTYSTLKVQPAELEDSGVYFCASSQTNVENEQYFGPGTRLTVT.

This chain uses TRBV28 with TRBJ2-7, with D maybe TRBD1 (5 bases). The CDR3 consists of 14 residues. Germline-derived CDR1 and CDR2 are MDHEN and SYDVKM. V was pared by 0 bases and J by 2 bases, with 8 bases between. This CDR3 is CASSLWTDTYEQYF. DNA of the CDR3: TGTGCCAGCAGTTTATGGACAGACACCTACGAGCAGTACTTC.

The chain carries TRBV5-4 and TRBJ1-4, with D possibly being TRBD1 (5 bases). V gave up 1 base and J gave up 7 bases, with 11 bases separating them. The germline V gene encodes CDR1 SGHNT and CDR2 YYREEE (reference sequence). This CDR3 spans 14 amino acids. CDR3 coding DNA: TGTGCCAGCAGCTTGAGGGGAAGTTTTGAAAAACTGTTTTTT. Translated: CASSLRGSFEKLFF.

The chain links TRBV6-5 to TRBJ2-2, with TRBD1 identical over 7 bases. Trimming took 6 bases from V and 5 from J; bases not matched to a gene: 9. In germline, CDR1 is MNHEY, CDR2 SVGAGI. This CDR3 contains 15 residues. Written as DNA, the CDR3 is TGTGCCAGCAGCCAGACAGGGATCGGGACCGGGGAGCTGTTTTTT. Amino acids: CASSQTGIGTGELFF.

The genes are TRBV7-2 and TRBJ1-4, with 9 bases fitting TRBD1. With 5 bases clipped from V and 1 base from J, the junction kept 8 bases outside the gene matches. The CDR3 is made up of 17 amino acids. In germline, CDR1 is SGHTA, CDR2 FQGNSA. The CDR3 DNA sequence: TGTGCCAGCAGCCCCGGGACAGGGATTGGAACTAATGAAAAACTGTTTTTT. The encoded protein is CASSPGTGIGTNEKLFF.

J is TRBJ2-1 and V is TRBV12-1; the table gives TRBD1 as D, unverified against the DNA. TRBV12-1 is described as a pseudogene. The CDR3 is made up of 17 amino acids. The CDR3 DNA reads as TGTGCCAGCAGCTGGCGCCCGGGGGACAGCTCCTACAATGAGCAGTTCTTC. Its protein product is CASSWRPGDSSYNEQFF.

The gene calls are TRBV27 and TRBJ2-7; D remains ambiguous. The germline V gene encodes CDR1 MNHEY and CDR2 SMNVEV (reference sequence). The V gene lost 6 bases and the J gene lost 2 bases, with 11 bases spanning the gap. The CDR3 length is 13 residues. The CDR3 region is CASRNRSTYEQYF. CDR3 bases: TGTGCCAGCAGAAATAGATCTACCTACGAGCAGTACTTC.

This clone appeared a few times. V usage is TRBV6-1 and J usage is TRBJ2-1, with D perhaps matching TRBD1 (5 bases). The V and J ends lost 9 bases and 8 bases respectively, with 20 bases between them. The CDR3 sequence is 14 residues long. The germline V gene encodes CDR1 MNHNS and CDR2 SASEGT. CDR3 in DNA: TGTGCCAGTAAAATACGGCAGGGCCTTGATGAGCAGTTCTTC. It is translated as CASKIRQGLDEQFF.

This clone was detected only once. The chain couples TRBV6-8 to TRBJ2-1, with 7 bases fitting TRBD1. V was clipped by 4 bases and J by 0 bases; unmatched bases: 6. The CDR3 loop spans 16 amino acids. CDR1 and CDR2 from the germline V gene are MNHGY and SAAAGT. The CDR3 loop reads CASSFGQEPSYNEQFF. CDR3 coding DNA: TGTGCCAGCAGTTTCGGACAGGAACCCTCCTACAATGAGCAGTTCTTC.

Only a few counts were recorded for this clone. Within the sample, other DNA sequences also encode this same CDR3. V usage is TRBV7-7 and J usage is TRBJ2-5; 12 bases are a match to TRBD2. The CDR3 runs to 17 residues. Germline-derived CDR1 and CDR2 are SSHAT and FNYEAQ (reference sequence). Trimming took 2 bases from V and 0 from J; bases not matched to a gene: 4. The DNA for the CDR3 is TGTGCCAGCAGCTTAAGACTAGCGGGGGCAAACCAAGAGACCCAGTACTTC. Translating it yields CASSLRLAGANQETQYF.

The chain carries TRBV4-1 and TRBJ2-5, with 10 nucleotides matching TRBD2. V gave up 3 bases and J gave up 5 bases; unmatched junction bases: 9. Germline values: CDR1 MGHRA, CDR2 YSYEKL. The CDR3 sequence is 16 residues long. The CDR3: CASSHSSGGVRETQYF. DNA for the CDR3: TGCGCCAGCAGCCATTCCAGCGGGGGGGTTAGGGAGACCCAGTACTTC.